The 6 T cell receptor beta chains given below trace back to one sample, sequenced in a study of graft-versus-host responses after intestinal transplantation. These TCRs are of unknown antigen specificity. Repertoires were generated with immunoSEQ multiplex PCR, while TCRdb's copy carries only in-frame clones and drops some. Of 84,000 or so clones detected, 85% to 95% appear once; the ten largest clones hold 1.1%. The starting material was unstimulated CD8+ T cells sorted from spleen or lymph node cells, obtained before transplant. The receptor set was obtained from a human donor who was the organ donor for an intestinal transplant.

The rearrangement links TRBV13 to TRBJ1-2; 7 nucleotides line up with TRBD1. Germline CDR1 is PRHDT and CDR2 is FYEKMQ (reference sequence). This CDR3 is built from 14 residues. Trimming at V came to 3 bases and at J to 4 bases, leaving 5 bases not matched to a gene. The CDR3 protein is CASSFRGASYGYTF. The CDR3 coding sequence is TGTGCCAGCAGCTTCAGGGGGGCGTCCTATGGCTACACCTTC.

This clone was observed once. J is TRBJ1-5 and V is TRBV28; a possible D gene is TRBD1 (5 bases). Per germline, CDR1 MDHEN and CDR2 SYDVKM. Between the trimmed V and J ends, which lost 7 bases and 7 bases, there was a span of 17 bases. This CDR3 is 14 amino acids long. For the CDR3, the DNA is TGTGCCAGCAACACGATAGGGGTAAGGCAGCCCCAGCATTTT. This gives the protein CASNTIGVRQPQHF.

The V call is TRBV14, the J call TRBJ1-1, with D uncertain. The CDR3 covers 14 residues. V lost 4 bases and J 5 bases, leaving 14 bases between the germline ends. CDR1 SGHDN and CDR2 FVKESK come from the germline V gene. The CDR3 DNA sequence: TGTGCCAGCAGCCGCAACGTTCTGGCTACTGAAGCTTTCTTT. Translating it yields CASSRNVLATEAFF.

The V gene is TRBV7-3, the J gene TRBJ2-1; the D is unclear. The V end was cut by 0 bases, the J end by 6 bases, with 12 bases between. Germline CDR1 reads SGHTA; CDR2 reads FQGTGA. The CDR3 spans 15 residues. For the CDR3, the DNA is TGTGCCAGCAGCTTAACGGTCGTAGAGAGCAATGAGCAGTTCTTC. Protein: CASSLTVVESNEQFF.

This clone was detected once. The rearrangement uses TRBV5-6 and TRBJ1-2, with a weak D call TRBD1 (5 bases). The germline gives CDR1 SGHDT, CDR2 YYEEEE. Deletions cut 6 bases from V and 8 bases from J, with 14 bases between. The CDR3 loop spans 12 amino acids. CDR3 DNA: TGTGCCAGCATGCGGGACTCCGGCGGCTACACCTTC. This translates into CASMRDSGGYTF.

The rearrangement uses TRBV7-9 and TRBJ1-1; D gene uncertain. Trimming took 4 bases from V and 8 from J, leaving 11 bases between them. The germline gives CDR1 SEHNR, CDR2 FQNEAQ (reference sequence). The CDR3 is 12 amino acids. The CDR3 is CASSSGILEAFF. CDR3 DNA sequence: TGTGCCAGCAGCTCGGGTATATTAGAAGCTTTCTTT.